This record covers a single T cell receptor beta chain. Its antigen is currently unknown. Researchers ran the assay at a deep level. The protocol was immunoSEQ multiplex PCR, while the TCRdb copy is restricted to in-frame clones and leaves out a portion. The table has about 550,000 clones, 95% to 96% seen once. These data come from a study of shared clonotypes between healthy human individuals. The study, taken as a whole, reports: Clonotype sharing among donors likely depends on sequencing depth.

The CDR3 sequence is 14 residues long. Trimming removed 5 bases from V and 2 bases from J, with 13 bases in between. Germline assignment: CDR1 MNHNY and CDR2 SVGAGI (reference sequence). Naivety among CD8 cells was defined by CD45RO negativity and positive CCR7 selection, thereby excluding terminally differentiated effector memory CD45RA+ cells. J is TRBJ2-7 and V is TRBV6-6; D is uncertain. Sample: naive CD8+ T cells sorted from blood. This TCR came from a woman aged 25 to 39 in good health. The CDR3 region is CASSKYGGTYEQYF. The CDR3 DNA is TGTGCCAGCAGTAAATACGGCGGAACCTACGAGCAGTACTTC.